The 24 T cell receptor beta chains given below trace back to one sample, sequenced in a study of cytomegalovirus exposure and HLA in healthy donors. Using immunoSEQ multiplex PCR, the repertoire was profiled, and TCRdb retains in-frame clones only, with some absent. The sample lists about 280,000 clones, about 86% occurring once. The sequenced material came from PBMCs. All receptors derive from a woman aged 18-29 years in good health and CMV-seronegative.

The CDR3 DNA reads TGTGCCAGCAGGATGGGGCAGGAGTACAATGAGCAGTTCTTC. Its protein is CASRMGQEYNEQFF. J is TRBJ2-1 and V is TRBV7-9, with a tentative D call TRBD1 (5 bases). This CDR3 is 14 amino acids long. V was shortened by 6 bases and J by 4 bases, with 13 bases between the two germline ends. Germline CDR1 SEHNR, CDR2 FQNEAQ (reference sequence).

This chain connects TRBV6-7 to TRBJ1-6; D uncertain. TRBV6-7 has ORF status, its function being uncertain. Deletions cut 6 bases from V and 5 bases from J, with 11 bases between. The CDR3 runs 14 residues. CDR3 region: CASSHITDNSPLHF. The DNA of the CDR3 is TGTGCCAGCAGCCACATAACAGATAATTCACCCCTCCACTTT.

The V and J genes are TRBV6-5 and TRBJ2-7; TRBD2 matches 8 bases. Germline V CDR1 and CDR2: MNHEY, SVGAGI. CDR3 size: 16 residues. V lost 0 bases and J lost 0; bases outside the gene matches: 4. The CDR3 is CASSYSSGLVSYEQYF. CDR3 in DNA: TGTGCCAGCAGTTACTCGTCGGGACTAGTCTCCTACGAGCAGTACTTC.

This clone has a single count. The V and J genes are TRBV9 and TRBJ2-1; D not certain. This CDR3 contains 12 residues. CDR1 is SGDLS and CDR2 is YYNGEE in the germline V gene. Trimming stripped 0 bases from V and 6 bases from J, with 4 bases between. The CDR3 is CASSVESNEQFF. The CDR3 coding sequence is TGTGCCAGCAGCGTAGAGAGCAATGAGCAGTTCTTC.

The rearrangement links TRBV5-1 to TRBJ2-3, with 10 positions matching TRBD2. CDR3 size: 14 residues. Germline V lookup: CDR1 SGHRS, CDR2 YFSETQ. Trimming took 4 bases from V and 1 from J; bases not matched to a gene: 0. This CDR3 is CASSGTSGTDTQYF. In DNA, the CDR3 is TGCGCCAGCAGCGGGACTAGCGGCACAGATACGCAGTATTTT.

The gene calls are TRBV4-3 and TRBJ2-1; no firm D call. The germline gives CDR1 LGHNA, CDR2 YSLEER. This CDR3 has 16 amino acids. V lost 3 bases and J lost 3, with 15 bases in between. The CDR3 sequence: CASSQSARSHYNEQFF. CDR3 coding DNA: TGCGCCAGCAGCCAGTCCGCGAGAAGCCACTACAATGAGCAGTTCTTC.

In this sample, this clone turned up a few times. The chain links TRBV19 to TRBJ1-1; D gene uncertain. The CDR3 is 13 residues long. With 1 base removed from V and 0 bases from J, the gap between germline ends came to 3 bases. Germline CDR1 LNHDA, CDR2 SQIVND (reference sequence). The CDR3, as DNA: TGTGCCAGTAGTATAGCTGTGAACACTGAAGCTTTCTTT. Residues: CASSIAVNTEAFF.

The V call is TRBV19, the J call TRBJ1-2; maybe TRBD1 (5 bases). The ends were cut back, 9 bases at V and 6 bases at J, with 14 bases in the middle. The CDR3 runs 12 residues. Germline V gene data show CDR1 as LNHDA and CDR2 as SQIVND (reference sequence). The CDR3 spells CASKQEGNGYTF. In DNA, the CDR3 is TGTGCCAGCAAACAGGAGGGGAATGGCTACACCTTC.

The chain uses TRBV11-2 and TRBJ2-7; possible D gene TRBD1, 5 bases. CDR1 and CDR2 (germline): SGHAT, FQNNGV. V dropped 1 base and J dropped 2 bases, with 12 bases sitting between them. The CDR3 consists of 15 residues. CDR3 in DNA: TGTGCCAGCAGCTTAGTGGGGCAATCAACCTACGAGCAGTACTTC. The encoded protein is CASSLVGQSTYEQYF.

The genes are TRBV28 and TRBJ2-7, with 7 positions matching TRBD1. Germline V gene lookup returns CDR1 MDHEN and CDR2 SYDVKM. The CDR3 has 13 amino acids. Losses at the gene ends were 7 bases for V and 5 bases for J; bases not matched to a gene: 8. CDR3 sequence: CASTRQGSHEQYF. The CDR3 DNA reads as TGTGCCAGCACCCGACAGGGTTCCCACGAGCAGTACTTC.

V is TRBV2 and J is TRBJ2-1, with 14 bases identical to TRBD2. Germline CDR1 is SNHLY and CDR2 is FYNNEI. The CDR3 has 20 residues. V lost 7 bases and J lost 8; bases outside the gene matches: 22. As DNA, the CDR3 is TGTGCCAGCACTATTTCCCAGGGACTAGCGGGAGAGGGGGGCGACGATGAGCAGTTCTTC. This codes for CASTISQGLAGEGGDDEQFF. The full variable domain, rest sourced from reference TRBV2 and TRBJ2-1, is EPEVTQTPSHQVTQMGQEVILRCVPISNHLYFYWYRQILGQKVEFLVSFYNNEISEKSEIFDDQFSVERPDGSNFTLKIRSTKLEDSAMYFCASTISQGLAGEGGDDEQFFGPGTRLTVL.

The chain uses TRBV6-1 and TRBJ1-1; D is unclear. The CDR3 is 12 amino acids. The germline CDR1 and CDR2 sequences are MNHNS and SASEGT. The germline V and J ends were trimmed by 11 bases and 1 base, with 11 bases remaining between them. The DNA of the CDR3 is TGTGCCGGTGTTACAGCGAACACTGAAGCTTTCTTT. It specifies CAGVTANTEAFF.

This clone was seen a single time. The chain recombines TRBV7-9 with TRBJ2-3; TRBD1 agrees at 8 bases. This CDR3 spans 17 amino acids. Per germline, CDR1 SEHNR and CDR2 FQNEAQ (reference sequence). Trimming took 6 bases from V and 3 from J; bases not matched to a gene: 14. The CDR3 here is CASSTSRTGPPTDTQYF. CDR3 DNA sequence: TGTGCCAGCAGTACCAGCCGGACAGGGCCTCCGACAGATACGCAGTATTTT.

This chain uses TRBV6-1 with TRBJ2-1, with D tentatively TRBD2 (5 bases). The CDR3 covers 15 residues. CDR1 is MNHNS and CDR2 is SASEGT in the germline V gene. The germline V and J ends were trimmed by 4 bases and 4 bases, with 14 bases remaining between them. CDR3 nucleotide sequence: TGTGCCAGCAGTGTTCTGGCTAGCCGGTACAATGAGCAGTTCTTC. Its protein product is CASSVLASRYNEQFF.

This clone showed up just once. In the same sample, other DNA sequences code for this CDR3. The chain joins TRBV4-3 to TRBJ2-7; 8 bases fit TRBD1. The CDR3 has 15 amino acids. Per germline, CDR1 LGHNA and CDR2 YSLEER. J lost 0 bases, V lost 0 bases, and 1 base had no gene match. This chain's CDR3 is CASSQDRGLSYEQYF. The CDR3 coding sequence is TGCGCCAGCAGCCAAGACAGGGGGCTCTCCTACGAGCAGTACTTC.

The chain recombines TRBV28 with TRBJ1-1, with a tentative D call TRBD1 (6 bases). There are 17 residues in the CDR3. Germline CDR1 and CDR2: MDHEN and SYDVKM. V shed 4 bases and J shed 4 bases, with 22 bases lying between them. The CDR3 coding sequence is TGTGCCAGCAGTTGGGTGTTGGGGGGGCGCGATATCACTGAAGCTTTCTTT. Amino acid sequence: CASSWVLGGRDITEAFF.

The chain is built from TRBV19 and TRBJ1-2; 11 nucleotides agree with TRBD1. CDR1 is LNHDA and CDR2 is SQIVND in the germline V gene (reference sequence). Losses at the gene ends were 5 bases for V and 2 bases for J; bases not matched to a gene: 10. CDR3 size: 17 residues. The CDR3 bases are TGTGCCAGTAGTCCCTTCTGGGGGGACAGGGGGAACTATGGCTACACCTTC. Translated, it gives CASSPFWGDRGNYGYTF.

The chain joins TRBV27 to TRBJ2-1; 9 nucleotides match TRBD2. CDR1 is MNHEY and CDR2 is SMNVEV in the germline V gene (reference sequence). The CDR3 has 19 residues. V lost 6 bases and J lost 4; bases outside the gene matches: 19. The CDR3 here is CASRAQGHLAGQIYNEQFF. The CDR3 DNA sequence: TGTGCCAGCAGGGCCCAGGGTCATCTAGCGGGACAAATATACAATGAGCAGTTCTTC.

The chain combines TRBV6-1 with TRBJ2-7, with D maybe TRBD1 (6 bases). The V gene lost 7 bases and the J gene lost 0 bases, with 16 bases spanning the gap. Looked up from germline, CDR1 is MNHNS and CDR2 is SASEGT. The CDR3 runs to 15 residues. DNA for the CDR3: TGTGCCAGCATTTGGCCAGGGGCCGTCTCCTACGAGCAGTACTTC. This encodes CASIWPGAVSYEQYF.

The rearrangement joins TRBV4-3 to TRBJ1-1; 7 bases map to TRBD1. V lost 3 bases and J lost 6; bases outside the gene matches: 13. The CDR3 extends over 16 amino acids. The V gene's germline CDR1 is LGHNA and CDR2 YSLEER. CDR3 nucleotides: TGCGCCAGCAGCCAGGCTTACCGGGACAGTTTCGCTGAAGCTTTCTTT. Amino acids: CASSQAYRDSFAEAFF.

This clone was detected only once. Here the CDR3 reads CASSPQTGAYTEAFF. The CDR3 DNA reads as TGTGCCAGCTCACCACAAACAGGGGCTTACACTGAAGCTTTCTTT. This chain connects TRBV18 to TRBJ1-1; TRBD1 matches 7 bases. Germline V gives CDR1 KGHSH, CDR2 LQKENI. This CDR3 spans 15 amino acids. With V trimmed by 1 base and J by 3 bases, 5 bases remained unmatched.

This sequence joins TRBV29-1 and TRBJ1-2; 7 nucleotides line up with TRBD1. CDR1 and CDR2 from the germline V gene are SQVTM and ANQGSEA. V shed 3 bases, J shed 3 bases, and the junction held 7 bases outside the gene matches. The CDR3 extends over 14 amino acids. For the CDR3, the DNA is TGCAGCGTTGATACATGGGACAGATACTATGGCTACACCTTC. Amino acid sequence: CSVDTWDRYYGYTF.

This clone occurred a few times. V and J are TRBV7-6 and TRBJ1-2; D unclear. The CDR3 loop spans 12 amino acids. Per the germline V gene, CDR1 is SGHVS and CDR2 is FNYEAQ. V gave up 3 bases and J gave up 7 bases, with 9 bases separating them. The CDR3 loop reads CASSFEGVGYTF. CDR3 DNA sequence: TGTGCCAGCAGCTTTGAAGGAGTTGGCTACACCTTC.

The chain uses TRBV4-2 and TRBJ1-5, with D unclear. The CDR3 contains 13 residues. Trimming stripped 7 bases from V and 9 bases from J, with 16 bases between. In germline, CDR1 is LGHNA, CDR2 YNFKEQ. CDR3 in DNA: TGTGCCAGCAACCCCGCCCGGGGTACGCCCCAGCATTTT. Amino acid sequence: CASNPARGTPQHF.